The 5 T cell receptor beta chains reported below all come from one sample, sequenced in a study of response to subunit inactivated influenza vaccine. One entry per CDR3 protein, called by TCRdb with MiXCR from the RT-PCR reads. The repertoire holds just over 300,000 distinct CDR3 sequences, roughly a fifth seen once, with 10% in the top ten. Material: PBMCs from blood, obtained 21 months after vaccination. Receptor source: a man aged 50 to 69 who received an inactivated influenza vaccine.

This clonotype occurred many times. The chain employs TRBV20-1 and TRBJ1-2, with D unresolved. The V end lost 0 bases, the J end lost 8 bases, and 25 bases lay between the germline ends. CDR1 and CDR2 from the germline V gene are DFQATT and SNEGSKA (reference sequence). The length of the CDR3 is 17 residues. The CDR3 nucleotides read TGCAGTGCTAGAGATTGGATAAACAGCTCCCCTGAGAGCGGCTACACCTTC. It is translated as CSARDWINSSPESGYTF.

The gene calls are TRBV29-1 and TRBJ2-3, with a weak D call TRBD1 (6 bases). V was clipped by 2 bases and J by 2 bases, with 20 bases between them. Germline V gene sequence: CDR1 SQVTM, CDR2 ANQGSEA. The CDR3 is 17 amino acids. The CDR3 region has the DNA TGCAGCGTTGAATCGGCAGGGGCTAGGGGTTACACAGATACGCAGTATTTT. This codes for CSVESAGARGYTDTQYF.

The genes are TRBV11-2 and TRBJ1-5, with D unclear. Germline V gene data show CDR1 as SGHAT and CDR2 as FQNNGV. V was clipped by 5 bases and J by 3 bases, with 8 bases between them. This CDR3 contains 13 residues. The CDR3: CASSRHVNQPQHF. The CDR3 DNA sequence: TGTGCCAGCAGCAGACACGTCAATCAGCCCCAGCATTTT.

This chain uses TRBV4-3 with TRBJ2-1; 12 nucleotides line up with TRBD2. The CDR3 loop spans 18 amino acids. Germline V gene sequence: CDR1 LGHNA, CDR2 YSLEER. V shed 3 bases, J shed 7 bases, and the junction held 13 bases outside the gene matches. CDR3: CASSHTPELAGGYNEQFF. DNA of the CDR3: TGCGCCAGCAGCCACACCCCAGAACTAGCGGGGGGATATAATGAGCAGTTCTTC.

The chain combines TRBV7-9 with TRBJ2-5; possibly TRBD1 for D (6 bases). The germline V gene encodes CDR1 SEHNR and CDR2 FQNEAQ (reference sequence). The CDR3 has 13 amino acids. V dropped 7 bases and J dropped 4 bases, with 13 bases sitting between them. The CDR3 DNA is TGTGCCAGCATTGCAGGGGCTGGAGAGACCCAGTACTTC. The encoded protein is CASIAGAGETQYF. The complete variable domain, with remaining parts taken from reference TRBV7-9 and TRBJ2-5, reads DTGVSQNPRHKITKRGQNVTFRCDPISEHNRLYWYRQTLGQGPEFLTYFQNEAQLEKSRLLSDRFSAERPKGSFSTLEIQRTEQGDSAMYLCASIAGAGETQYFGPGTRLLVL.